Listed below are T cell receptor beta chains from one sample, sequenced in a study of regulatory T cells in long-lasting Graves disease. MiXCR was run by TCRdb on the multiplex PCR reads, yielding one entry per CDR3 protein. The table lists a few hundred thousand distinct CDR3 sequences, around an eighth of them singletons, with 10% in the top ten. This sample was shared with a second study, whose subject was T cells in Graves' hyperthyroidism and ophthalmopathy.

The specimen was peripheral blood mononuclear cells (PBMCs), collected at new diagnosis, from a patient treated with antithyroid drugs. The receptors stem from a man aged 25-45 years with Graves disease. CDR3s include the opening cysteine and the closing phenylalanine or tryptophan. The order of the fields is D gene, J gene, clone size, V gene, CDR3 DNA, CDR3 protein. The D gene is left open where the match is weak. The size of a clone is reported for some rows only, either as once, few or many, or as a class for expanded clones.

TRBD1 TRBJ1-6 many TRBV3-1 TGTGCCAGCAGCCAGGGGCAGGGGGACTCACCCCTCCACTTT CASSQGQGDSPLHF
. TRBJ2-3 few TRBV28 TGTGCCGGCAGGGGTAGCACAGATACGCAGTATTTT CAGRGSTDTQYF
TRBD2 TRBJ2-3 . TRBV5-1 TGCGCCAGCGAGGCGGGGAGGGGCGGGAGCCCAGATACGCAGTATTTT CASEAGRGGSPDTQYF
. TRBJ1-1 few TRBV12-3/TRBV12-4 TGTGCCAGCAGTTATTGGACAGAAGAAGCTTTCTTT CASSYWTEEAFF
TRBD2 TRBJ2-1 . TRBV12-3/TRBV12-4 TGTGCCAGCAGTGGGCTAGCGGGAGAGTCCTACAATGAGCAGTTCTTC CASSGLAGESYNEQFF
TRBD1 TRBJ2-5 many TRBV19 TGTGCCAGTAGTGCAGGGGGCAAGGGAGAGACCCAGTACTTC CASSAGGKGETQYF
. TRBJ2-7 many TRBV20-1 TGCAGTGCTAGTCGGGACTTCCTTCGGGACGAGCAGTACTTC CSASRDFLRDEQYF
. TRBJ2-5 many TRBV2 TGTGCCAGCAGTGATCGCGGGTCCAACCAAGAGACCCAGTACTTC CASSDRGSNQETQYF
. TRBJ2-5 many TRBV7-2 TGTGCCAGCAGCTTAATTCGGCGGGCCTACCAAGAGACCCAGTACTTC CASSLIRRAYQETQYF
. TRBJ2-7 . TRBV20-1 TGCAGTGCTGAGACGGCGGGAATCTCCTACGAGCAGTACTTC CSAETAGISYEQYF
TRBD1 TRBJ2-3 few TRBV29-1 TGCAGCGTTGATCGGGACAGGGGGAACACAGATACGCAGTATTTT CSVDRDRGNTDTQYF
. TRBJ2-5 many TRBV20-1 TGCAGTGCCGCAAAGGACAGAGTGGAGACCCAGTACTTC CSAAKDRVETQYF
. TRBJ2-1 . TRBV12-3/TRBV12-4 TGTGCCAGCAGTTTACCCATCACAGTCTACAATGAGCAGTTCTTC CASSLPITVYNEQFF
TRBD2 TRBJ2-7 many TRBV3-1 TGTGCCAGCAGCCAAGAACCCGGGAGGGTTTACGAGCAGTACTTC CASSQEPGRVYEQYF
. TRBJ1-6 few TRBV9 TGTGCCAACAGCGTAGAGCCGGGGGCTCACAATTCACCCCTCCACTTT CANSVEPGAHNSPLHF